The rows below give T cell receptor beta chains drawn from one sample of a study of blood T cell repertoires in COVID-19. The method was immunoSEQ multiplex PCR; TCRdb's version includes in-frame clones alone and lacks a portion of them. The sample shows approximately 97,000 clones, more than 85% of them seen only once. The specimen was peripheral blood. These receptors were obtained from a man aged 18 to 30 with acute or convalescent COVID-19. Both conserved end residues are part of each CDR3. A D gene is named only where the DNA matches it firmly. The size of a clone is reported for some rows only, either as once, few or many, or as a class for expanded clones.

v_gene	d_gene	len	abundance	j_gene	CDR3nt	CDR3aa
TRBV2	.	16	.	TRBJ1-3	TGTGCCAGCAGTTTTCCTTTTCAGGGGTCGGGAAACACCATATATTTT	CASSFPFQGSGNTIYF
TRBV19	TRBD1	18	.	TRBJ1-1	TGTGCCAGTAGTATCTCAGACAGGGCCCTCGCCATGAACACTGAAGCTTTCTTT	CASSISDRALAMNTEAFF
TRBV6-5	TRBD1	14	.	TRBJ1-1	TGTGCCAGCAGTAATGGACAGGGGAACACTGAAGCTTTCTTT	CASSNGQGNTEAFF
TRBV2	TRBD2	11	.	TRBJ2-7	TGTGCCAGCAGGGCGGGGGTTGAGCAGTACTTC	CASRAGVEQYF
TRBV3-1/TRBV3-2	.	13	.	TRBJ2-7	TGTGCCAGCAGCCCCCCAGGGGCCTACGAGCAGTACTTC	CASSPPGAYEQYF
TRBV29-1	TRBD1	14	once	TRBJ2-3	TGCAGCGCGGGACAGGTGGTTCGGAGAGATACGCAGTATTTT	CSAGQVVRRDTQYF
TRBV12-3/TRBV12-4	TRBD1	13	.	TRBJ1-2	TGTGCCAGCAGTCCGCGACAGGGCTATGGCTACACCTTC	CASSPRQGYGYTF
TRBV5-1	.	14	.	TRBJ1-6	TGCGCCAGTGCCGCGGCACCAATTAATTCACCCCTCCACTTT	CASAAAPINSPLHF
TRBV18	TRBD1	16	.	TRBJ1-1	TGTGCCAGCTCACCCCGACAGGGTCAACCGAACACTGAAGCTTTCTTT	CASSPRQGQPNTEAFF
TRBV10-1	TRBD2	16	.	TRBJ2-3	TGCGCCAGCAGCTACAGCGGGAGAGCGGCACGGGATACGCAGTATTTT	CASSYSGRAARDTQYF
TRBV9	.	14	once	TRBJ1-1	TGTGCCAGCAGCGTAGTTCGGGGGAACACTGAAGCTTTCTTT	CASSVVRGNTEAFF
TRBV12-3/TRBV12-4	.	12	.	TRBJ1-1	TGTGCCAGCAGCCGAGACAGGCCTGAAGCTTTCTTT	CASSRDRPEAFF
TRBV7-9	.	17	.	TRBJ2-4	TGTGCCAGCAGCTCGTATCCCGGGACAACGAGCAAAAACATTCAGTACTTC	CASSSYPGTTSKNIQYF
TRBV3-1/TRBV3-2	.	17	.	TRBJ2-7	TGTGCCAGCAGCCAAGGTGTTTATGAGGGCAGTCCCTACGAGCAGTACTTC	CASSQGVYEGSPYEQYF